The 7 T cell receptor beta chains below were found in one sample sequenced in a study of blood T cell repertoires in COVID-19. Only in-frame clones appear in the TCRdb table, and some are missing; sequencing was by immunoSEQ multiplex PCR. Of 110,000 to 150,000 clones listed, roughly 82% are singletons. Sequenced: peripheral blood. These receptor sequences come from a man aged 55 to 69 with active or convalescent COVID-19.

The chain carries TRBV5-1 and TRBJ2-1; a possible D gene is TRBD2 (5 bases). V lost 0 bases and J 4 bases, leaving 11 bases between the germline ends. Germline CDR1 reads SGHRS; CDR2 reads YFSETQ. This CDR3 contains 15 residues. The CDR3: CASSLGRTEYNEQFF. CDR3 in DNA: TGCGCCAGCAGCTTGGGCCGGACTGAGTACAATGAGCAGTTCTTC.

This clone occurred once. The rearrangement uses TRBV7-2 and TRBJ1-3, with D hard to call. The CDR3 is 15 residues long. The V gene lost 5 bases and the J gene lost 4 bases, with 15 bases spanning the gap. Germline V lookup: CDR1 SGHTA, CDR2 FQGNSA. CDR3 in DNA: TGTGCCAGCAGCCCCCAGGATGTTAGGGGAAACACCATATATTTT. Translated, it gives CASSPQDVRGNTIYF.

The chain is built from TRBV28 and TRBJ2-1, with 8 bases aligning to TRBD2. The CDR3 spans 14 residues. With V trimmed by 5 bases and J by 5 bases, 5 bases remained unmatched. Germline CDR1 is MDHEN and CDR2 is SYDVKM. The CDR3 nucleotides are TGTGCCAGCAGTCCTCAACTAGCGGACAATGAGCAGTTCTTC. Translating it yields CASSPQLADNEQFF.

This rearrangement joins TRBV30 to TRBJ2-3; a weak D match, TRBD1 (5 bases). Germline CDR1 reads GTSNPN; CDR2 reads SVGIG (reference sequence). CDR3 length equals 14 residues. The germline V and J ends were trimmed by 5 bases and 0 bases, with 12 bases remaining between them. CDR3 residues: CAWGDRVSTDTQYF. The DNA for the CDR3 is TGTGCCTGGGGCGACAGAGTAAGCACAGATACGCAGTATTTT.

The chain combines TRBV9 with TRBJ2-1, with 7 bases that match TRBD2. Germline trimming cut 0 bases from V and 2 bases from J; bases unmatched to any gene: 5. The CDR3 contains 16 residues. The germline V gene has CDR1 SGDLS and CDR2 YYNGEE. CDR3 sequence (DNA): TGTGCCAGCAGCGTAGAGGGCGGGGGAACCTACAATGAGCAGTTCTTC. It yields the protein CASSVEGGGTYNEQFF.

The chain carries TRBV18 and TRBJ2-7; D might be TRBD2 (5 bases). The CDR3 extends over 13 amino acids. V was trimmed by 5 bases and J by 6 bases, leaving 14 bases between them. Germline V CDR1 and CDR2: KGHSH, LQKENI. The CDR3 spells CASSSRPAGEQYF. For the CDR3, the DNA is TGTGCCAGCTCATCCCGACCGGCGGGCGAGCAGTACTTC.

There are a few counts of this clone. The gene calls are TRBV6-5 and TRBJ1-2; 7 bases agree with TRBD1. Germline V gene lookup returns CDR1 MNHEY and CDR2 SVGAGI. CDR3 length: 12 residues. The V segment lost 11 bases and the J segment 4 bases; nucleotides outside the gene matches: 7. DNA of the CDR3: TGTGCCGTCTCACAGGGGACCTATGGCTACACCTTC. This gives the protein CAVSQGTYGYTF.